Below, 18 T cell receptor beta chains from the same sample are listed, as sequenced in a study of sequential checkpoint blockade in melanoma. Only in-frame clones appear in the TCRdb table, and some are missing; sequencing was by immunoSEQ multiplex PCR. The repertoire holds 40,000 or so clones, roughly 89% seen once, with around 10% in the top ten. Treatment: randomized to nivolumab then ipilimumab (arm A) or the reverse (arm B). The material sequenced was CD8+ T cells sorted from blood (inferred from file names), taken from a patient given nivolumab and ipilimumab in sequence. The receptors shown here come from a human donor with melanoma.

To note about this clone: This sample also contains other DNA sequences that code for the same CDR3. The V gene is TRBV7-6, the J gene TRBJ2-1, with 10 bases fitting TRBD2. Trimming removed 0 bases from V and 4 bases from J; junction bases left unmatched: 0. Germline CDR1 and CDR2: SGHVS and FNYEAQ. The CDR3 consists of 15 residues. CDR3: CASSLALAGYNEQFF. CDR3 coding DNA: TGTGCCAGCAGCTTAGCACTAGCGGGATACAATGAGCAGTTCTTC.

CDR3 protein: CASRGKGGSMNTEAFF. The DNA for the CDR3 is TGTGCCAGCAGAGGGAAAGGAGGAAGTATGAACACTGAAGCTTTCTTT. This chain connects TRBV28 to TRBJ1-1; no definite D call. V dropped 6 bases and J dropped 0 bases, with 17 bases sitting between them. This CDR3 region has 16 residues. The germline V gene encodes CDR1 MDHEN and CDR2 SYDVKM.

CDR3 region: CATSSDRNTEAFF. CDR3 in DNA: TGTGCCACCAGTTCGGACAGGAACACTGAAGCTTTCTTT. This chain joins TRBV15 and TRBJ1-1, with D perhaps matching TRBD1 (6 bases). Deletions cut 6 bases from V and 1 base from J, with 9 bases between. Per germline, CDR1 LNHNV and CDR2 YYDKDF (reference sequence). The CDR3 covers 13 residues.

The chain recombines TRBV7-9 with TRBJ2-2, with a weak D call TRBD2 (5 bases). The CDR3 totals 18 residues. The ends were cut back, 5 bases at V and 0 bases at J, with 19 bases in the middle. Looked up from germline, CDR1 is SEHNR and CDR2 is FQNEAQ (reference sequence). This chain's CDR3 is CASSTLGVGIANTGELFF. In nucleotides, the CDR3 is TGTGCCAGCAGCACCCTCGGGGTGGGAATCGCGAACACCGGGGAGCTGTTTTTT.

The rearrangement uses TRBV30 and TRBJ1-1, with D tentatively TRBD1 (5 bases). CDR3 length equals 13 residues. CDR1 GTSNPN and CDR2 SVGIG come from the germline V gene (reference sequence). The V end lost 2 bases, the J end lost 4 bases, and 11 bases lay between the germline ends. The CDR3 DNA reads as TGTGCCTGGAGTTCCTCCGGGGGCACTGAAGCTTTCTTT. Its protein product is CAWSSSGGTEAFF.

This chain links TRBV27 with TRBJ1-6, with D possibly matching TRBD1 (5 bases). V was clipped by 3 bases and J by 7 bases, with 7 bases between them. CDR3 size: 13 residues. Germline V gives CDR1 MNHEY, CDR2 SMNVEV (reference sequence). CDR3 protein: CASSFGGNSPLHF. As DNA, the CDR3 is TGTGCCAGCAGTTTTGGGGGGAATTCACCCCTCCACTTT.

The CDR3 sequence is CASSLPPDRGDWTEAFF. The DNA of the CDR3 is TGTGCCAGCAGCTTACCTCCAGACAGGGGGGATTGGACTGAAGCTTTCTTT. The chain has TRBV7-6 and TRBJ1-1; 9 bases map to TRBD1. Trimming removed 2 bases from V and 5 bases from J; junction bases left unmatched: 12. Germline V gene data show CDR1 as SGHVS and CDR2 as FNYEAQ. The CDR3 loop spans 17 amino acids.

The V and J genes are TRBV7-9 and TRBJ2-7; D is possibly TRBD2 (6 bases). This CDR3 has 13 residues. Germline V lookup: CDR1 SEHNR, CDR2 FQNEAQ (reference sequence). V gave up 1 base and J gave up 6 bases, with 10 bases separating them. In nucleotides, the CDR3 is TGTGCCAGCAGCTTAGGCGTCGGGGGCGAGCAGTACTTC. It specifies CASSLGVGGEQYF. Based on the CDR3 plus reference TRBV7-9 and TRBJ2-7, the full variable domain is DTGVSQNPRHKITKRGQNVTFRCDPISEHNRLYWYRQTLGQGPEFLTYFQNEAQLEKSRLLSDRFSAERPKGSFSTLEIQRTEQGDSAMYLCASSLGVGGEQYFGPGTRLTVT.

This chain's CDR3 is CSAGRGSEQFF. The CDR3, as DNA: TGCAGTGCTGGGCGGGGCAGTGAGCAGTTCTTC. The rearrangement uses TRBV20-1 and TRBJ2-1; D is perhaps TRBD2 (6 bases). There are 11 residues in the CDR3. V lost 5 bases and J 9 bases, leaving 11 bases between the germline ends. Germline V gene lookup returns CDR1 DFQATT and CDR2 SNEGSKA (reference sequence).

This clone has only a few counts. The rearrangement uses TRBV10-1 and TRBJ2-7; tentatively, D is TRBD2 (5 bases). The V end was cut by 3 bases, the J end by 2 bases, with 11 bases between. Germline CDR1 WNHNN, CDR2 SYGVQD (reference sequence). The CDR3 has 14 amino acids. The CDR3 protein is CASSEGRETYEQYF. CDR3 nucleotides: TGCGCCAGCAGTGAAGGACGGGAAACCTACGAGCAGTACTTC.

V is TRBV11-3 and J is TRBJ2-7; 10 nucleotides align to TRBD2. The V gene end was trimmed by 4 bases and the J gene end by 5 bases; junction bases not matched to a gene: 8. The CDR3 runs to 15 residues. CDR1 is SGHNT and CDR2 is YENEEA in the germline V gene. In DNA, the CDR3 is TGTGCCAGCAGCTCTTTAGCGGGAGGCCCCAACGAGCAGTACGTC. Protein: CASSSLAGGPNEQYV.

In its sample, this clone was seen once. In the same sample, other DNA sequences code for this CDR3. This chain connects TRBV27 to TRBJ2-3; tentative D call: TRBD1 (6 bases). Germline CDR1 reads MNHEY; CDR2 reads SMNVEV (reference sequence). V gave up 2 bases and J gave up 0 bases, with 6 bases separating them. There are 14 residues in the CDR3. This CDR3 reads CASSLGGSTDTQYF. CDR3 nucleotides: TGTGCCAGCAGTTTAGGGGGCAGCACAGATACGCAGTATTTT.

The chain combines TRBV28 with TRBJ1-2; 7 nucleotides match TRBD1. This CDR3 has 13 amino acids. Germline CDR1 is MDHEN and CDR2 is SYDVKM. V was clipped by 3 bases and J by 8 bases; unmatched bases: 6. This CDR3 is CASSFDRALGYTF. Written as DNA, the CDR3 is TGTGCCAGCAGTTTCGACAGGGCCCTGGGCTACACCTTC.

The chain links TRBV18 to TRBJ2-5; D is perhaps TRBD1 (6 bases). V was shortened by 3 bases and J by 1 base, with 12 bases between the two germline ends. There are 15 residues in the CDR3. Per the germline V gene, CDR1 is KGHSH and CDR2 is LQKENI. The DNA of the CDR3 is TGTGCCAGCTCACCGGGACAAGCGTTCCAAGAGACCCAGTACTTC. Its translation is CASSPGQAFQETQYF.

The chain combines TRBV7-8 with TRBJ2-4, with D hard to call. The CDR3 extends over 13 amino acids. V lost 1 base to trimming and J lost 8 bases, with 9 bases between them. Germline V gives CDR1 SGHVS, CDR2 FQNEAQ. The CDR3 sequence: CASSLDPGDIQYF. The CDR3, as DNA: TGTGCCAGCAGCTTAGACCCGGGTGACATTCAGTACTTC.

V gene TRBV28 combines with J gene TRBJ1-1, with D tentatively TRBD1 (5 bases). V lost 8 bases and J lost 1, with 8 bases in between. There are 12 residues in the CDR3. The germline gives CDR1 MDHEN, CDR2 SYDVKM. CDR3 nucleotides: TGTGCCAGCTGCCAGGGGAACACTGAAGCTTTCTTT. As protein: CASCQGNTEAFF.

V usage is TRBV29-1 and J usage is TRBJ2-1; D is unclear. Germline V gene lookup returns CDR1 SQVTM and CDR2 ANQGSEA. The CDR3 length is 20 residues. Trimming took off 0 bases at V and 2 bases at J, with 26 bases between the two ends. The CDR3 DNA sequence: TGCAGCGTTGAAGATGAGCTCGGCCTAGAAGAGCTCCAAGCCTACAATGAGCAGTTCTTC. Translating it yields CSVEDELGLEELQAYNEQFF.

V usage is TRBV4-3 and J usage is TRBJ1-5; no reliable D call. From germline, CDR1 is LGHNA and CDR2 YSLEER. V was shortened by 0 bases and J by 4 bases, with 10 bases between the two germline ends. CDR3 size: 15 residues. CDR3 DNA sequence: TGCGCCAGCAGCCAAGACAGGAACTGGAATCAGCCCCAGCATTTT. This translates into CASSQDRNWNQPQHF.